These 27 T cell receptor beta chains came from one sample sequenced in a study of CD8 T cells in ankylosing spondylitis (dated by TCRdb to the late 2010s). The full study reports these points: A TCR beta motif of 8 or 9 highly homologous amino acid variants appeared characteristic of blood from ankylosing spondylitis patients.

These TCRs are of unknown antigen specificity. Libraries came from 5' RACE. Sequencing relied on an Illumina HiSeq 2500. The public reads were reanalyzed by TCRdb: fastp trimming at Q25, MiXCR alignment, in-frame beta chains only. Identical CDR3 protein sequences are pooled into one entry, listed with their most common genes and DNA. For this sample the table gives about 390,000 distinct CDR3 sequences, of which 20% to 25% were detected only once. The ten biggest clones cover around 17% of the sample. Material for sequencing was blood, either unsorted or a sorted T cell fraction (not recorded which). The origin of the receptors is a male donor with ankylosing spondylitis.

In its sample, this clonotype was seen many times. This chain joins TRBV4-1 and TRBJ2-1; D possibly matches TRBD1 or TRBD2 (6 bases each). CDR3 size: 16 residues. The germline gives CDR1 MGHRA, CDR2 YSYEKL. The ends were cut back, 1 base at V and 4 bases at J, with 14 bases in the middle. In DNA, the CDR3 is TGCGCCAGCAGCCAAGGTAGCGGAGGGGGATACAATGAGCAGTTCTTC. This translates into CASSQGSGGGYNEQFF.

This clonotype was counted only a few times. CDR3 residues: CATSDRSAGNYGYTF. The CDR3 nucleotides read TGTGCCACCAGTGATCGCAGCGCTGGTAACTATGGCTACACCTTC. This sequence joins TRBV24-1 and TRBJ1-2; no firm D call. Looked up from germline, CDR1 is KGHDR and CDR2 is SFDVKD. Trimming took 3 bases from V and 1 from J, leaving 11 bases between them. The CDR3 is made up of 15 amino acids.

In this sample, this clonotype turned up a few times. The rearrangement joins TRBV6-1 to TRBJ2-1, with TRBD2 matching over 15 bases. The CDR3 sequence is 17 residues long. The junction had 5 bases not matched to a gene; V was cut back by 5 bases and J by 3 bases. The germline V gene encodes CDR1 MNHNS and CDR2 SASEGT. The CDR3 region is CASSPQGLAGGYNEQFF. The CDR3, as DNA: TGTGCCAGCAGTCCTCAGGGACTAGCGGGAGGCTACAATGAGCAGTTCTTC.

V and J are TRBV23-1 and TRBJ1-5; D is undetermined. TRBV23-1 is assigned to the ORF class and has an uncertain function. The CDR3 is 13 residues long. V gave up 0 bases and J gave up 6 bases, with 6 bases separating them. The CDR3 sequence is CASSQSRFQPQHF. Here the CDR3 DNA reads TGCGCCAGCAGTCAATCAAGGTTTCAGCCCCAGCATTTT.

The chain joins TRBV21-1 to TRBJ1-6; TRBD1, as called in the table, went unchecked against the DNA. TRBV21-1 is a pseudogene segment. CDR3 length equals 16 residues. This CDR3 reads CASSTERRTGDSPLHF. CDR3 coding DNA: TGTGCCAGCAGCACCGAGAGGCGGACAGGGGACTCACCCCTCCACTTT.

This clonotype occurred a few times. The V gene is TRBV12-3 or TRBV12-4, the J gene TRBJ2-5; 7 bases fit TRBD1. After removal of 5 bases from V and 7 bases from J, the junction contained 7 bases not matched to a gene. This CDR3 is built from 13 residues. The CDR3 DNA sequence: TGTGCCAGCAGTGGACAGGACCTGGGGACCCAGTACTTC. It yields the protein CASSGQDLGTQYF.

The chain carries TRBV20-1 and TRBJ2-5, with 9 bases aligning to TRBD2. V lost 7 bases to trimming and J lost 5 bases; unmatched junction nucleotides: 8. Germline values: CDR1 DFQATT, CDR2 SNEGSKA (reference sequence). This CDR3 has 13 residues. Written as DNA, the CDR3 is TGCAGTGGGTTCGCGGGAGGGCCTGAGACCCAGTACTTC. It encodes CSGFAGGPETQYF.

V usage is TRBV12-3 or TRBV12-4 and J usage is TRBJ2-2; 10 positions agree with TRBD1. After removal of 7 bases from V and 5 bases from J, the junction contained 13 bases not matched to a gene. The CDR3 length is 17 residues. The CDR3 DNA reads TGTGCCAGCACCAAAAGACAGGGGGCGCGGCCGACCGGGGAGCTGTTTTTT. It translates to CASTKRQGARPTGELFF.

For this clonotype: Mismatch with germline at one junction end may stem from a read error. The chain's CDR3 is CTSSPPGTGDTQYF. The CDR3, as DNA: TGTACCAGCTCACCACCGGGTACGGGGGATACGCAGTATTTT. The chain links TRBV18 to TRBJ2-3, with D possibly TRBD2 on 5 matching bases. CDR1 and CDR2 (germline): KGHSH, LQKENI. CDR3 length equals 14 residues. Drawing the rest from reference TRBV18 and TRBJ2-3, the complete variable domain is NAGVMQNPRHLVRRRGQEARLRCSPMKGHSHVYWYRQLPEEGLKFMVYLQKENIIDESGMPKERFSAEFPKEGPSILRIQQVVRGDSAAYFCTSSPPGTGDTQYFGPGTRLTVL.

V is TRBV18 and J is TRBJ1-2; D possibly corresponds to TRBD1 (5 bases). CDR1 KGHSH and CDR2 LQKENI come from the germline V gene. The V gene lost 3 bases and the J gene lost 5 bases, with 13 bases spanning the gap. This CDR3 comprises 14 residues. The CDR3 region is CASSPTQGEYGYTF. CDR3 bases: TGTGCCAGCTCACCTACTCAGGGAGAGTATGGCTACACCTTC.

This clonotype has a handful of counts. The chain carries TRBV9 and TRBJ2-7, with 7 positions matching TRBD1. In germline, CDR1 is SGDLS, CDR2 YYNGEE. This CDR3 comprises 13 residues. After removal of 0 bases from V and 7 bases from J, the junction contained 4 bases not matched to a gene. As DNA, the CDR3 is TGTGCCAGCAGCGTAGGAGGGGGCGGTGAGCAGTACTTC. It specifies CASSVGGGGEQYF.

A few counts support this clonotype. This CDR3 is CASSLESDRWGTEAFF. CDR3 nucleotide sequence: TGTGCCAGCAGCTTAGAATCGGACAGGTGGGGCACTGAAGCTTTCTTT. The V gene is TRBV7-3, the J gene TRBJ1-1; TRBD1 matches at 7 bases. From germline, CDR1 is SGHTA and CDR2 FQGTGA. The J segment lost 4 bases and the V segment lost 2 bases, leaving 10 bases of the junction unmatched. The CDR3 runs to 16 residues. The variable domain in full, completed from reference TRBV7-3 and TRBJ1-1, reads GAGVSQTPSNKVTEKGKYVELRCDPISGHTALYWYRQSLGQGPEFLIYFQGTGAADDSGLPNDRFFAVRPEGSVSTLKIQRTERGDSAVYLCASSLESDRWGTEAFFGQGTRLTVV.

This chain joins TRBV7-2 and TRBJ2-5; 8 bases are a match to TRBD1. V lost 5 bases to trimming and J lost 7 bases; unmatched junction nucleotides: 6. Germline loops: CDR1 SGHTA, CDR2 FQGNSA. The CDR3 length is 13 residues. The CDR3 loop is CASSNDRGMTQYF. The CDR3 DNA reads TGTGCCAGCAGCAATGACAGGGGAATGACCCAGTACTTC.

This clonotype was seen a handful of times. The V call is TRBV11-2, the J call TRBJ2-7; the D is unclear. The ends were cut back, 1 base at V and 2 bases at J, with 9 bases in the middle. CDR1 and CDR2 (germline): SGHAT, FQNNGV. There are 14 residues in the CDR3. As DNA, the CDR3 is TGTGCCAGCAGCTTAGCCGGTCCCCCCTACGAGCAGTACTTC. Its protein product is CASSLAGPPYEQYF. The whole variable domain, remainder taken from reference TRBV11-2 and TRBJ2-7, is EAGVAQSPRYKIIEKRQSVAFWCNPISGHATLYWYQQILGQGPKLLIQFQNNGVVDDSQLPKDRFSAERLKGVDSTLKIQPAKLEDSAVYLCASSLAGPPYEQYFGPGTRLTVT.

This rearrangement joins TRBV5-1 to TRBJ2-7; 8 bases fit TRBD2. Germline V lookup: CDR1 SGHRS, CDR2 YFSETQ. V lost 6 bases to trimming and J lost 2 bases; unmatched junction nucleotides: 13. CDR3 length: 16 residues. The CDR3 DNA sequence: TGCGCCAGCACCGGGACTAGTACCCTAGGCACCTACGAGCAGTACTTC. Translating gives CASTGTSTLGTYEQYF.

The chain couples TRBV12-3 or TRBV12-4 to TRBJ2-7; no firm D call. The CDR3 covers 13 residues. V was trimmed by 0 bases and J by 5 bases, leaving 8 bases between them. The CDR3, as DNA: TGTGCCAGCAGTTTAGCTTCAGGCAACGAGCAGTACTTC. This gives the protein CASSLASGNEQYF.

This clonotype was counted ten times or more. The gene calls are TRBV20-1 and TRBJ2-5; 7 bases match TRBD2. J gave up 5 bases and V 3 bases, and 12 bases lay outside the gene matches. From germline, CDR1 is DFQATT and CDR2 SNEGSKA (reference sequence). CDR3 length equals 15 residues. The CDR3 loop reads CSASLTSVSWETQYF. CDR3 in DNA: TGCAGTGCTAGCCTCACTAGCGTATCATGGGAGACCCAGTACTTC.

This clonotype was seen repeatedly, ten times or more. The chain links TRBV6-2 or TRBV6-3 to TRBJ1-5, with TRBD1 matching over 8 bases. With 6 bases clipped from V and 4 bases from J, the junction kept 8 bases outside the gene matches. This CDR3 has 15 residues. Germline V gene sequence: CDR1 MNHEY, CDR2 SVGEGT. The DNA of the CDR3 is TGTGCCAGCAGCCGCGACAGGGGAACAAATCAGCCCCAGCATTTT. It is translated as CASSRDRGTNQPQHF.

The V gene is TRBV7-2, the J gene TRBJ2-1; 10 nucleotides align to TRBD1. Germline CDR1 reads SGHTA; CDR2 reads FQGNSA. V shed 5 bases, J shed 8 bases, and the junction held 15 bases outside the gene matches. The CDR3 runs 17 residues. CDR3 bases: TGTGCCAGCAGCAGACTTCTCAGGGACAGGGGTGGCGATGAGCAGTTCTTC. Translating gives CASSRLLRDRGGDEQFF.

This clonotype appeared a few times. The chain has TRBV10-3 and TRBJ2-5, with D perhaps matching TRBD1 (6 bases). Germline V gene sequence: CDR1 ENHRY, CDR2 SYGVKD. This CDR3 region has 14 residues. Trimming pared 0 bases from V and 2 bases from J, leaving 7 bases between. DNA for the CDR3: TGTGCCATCAGTGAGTCCGGACAGCAAGAGACCCAGTACTTC. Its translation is CAISESGQQETQYF.

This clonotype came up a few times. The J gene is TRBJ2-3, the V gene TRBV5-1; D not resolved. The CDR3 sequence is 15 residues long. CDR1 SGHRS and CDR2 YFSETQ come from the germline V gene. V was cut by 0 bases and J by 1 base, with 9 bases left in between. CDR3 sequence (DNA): TGCGCCAGCAGCTTGGCCCAGGTTGGCACAGATACGCAGTATTTT. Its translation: CASSLAQVGTDTQYF.

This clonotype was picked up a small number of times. The CDR3 coding sequence is TGTGCCAGCAGCTTAGGGTCCCAGCTCTCCTACGAGCAGTACTTC. The encoded protein is CASSLGSQLSYEQYF. This sequence joins TRBV11-3 and TRBJ2-7, with no clear D. Germline CDR1 is SGHNT and CDR2 is YENEEA. The CDR3 is made up of 15 amino acids. Between the trimmed V and J ends, which lost 1 base and 0 bases, there was a span of 10 bases.

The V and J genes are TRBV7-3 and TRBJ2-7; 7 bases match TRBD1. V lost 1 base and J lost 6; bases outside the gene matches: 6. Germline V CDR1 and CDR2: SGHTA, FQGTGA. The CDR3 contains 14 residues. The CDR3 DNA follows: TGTGCCAGCAGCTTAAGGGGGACAGAAACCGAGCAGTACTTC. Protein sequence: CASSLRGTETEQYF. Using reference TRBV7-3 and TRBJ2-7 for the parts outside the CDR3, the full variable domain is GAGVSQTPSNKVTEKGKYVELRCDPISGHTALYWYRQSLGQGPEFLIYFQGTGAADDSGLPNDRFFAVRPEGSVSTLKIQRTERGDSAVYLCASSLRGTETEQYFGPGTRLTVT.

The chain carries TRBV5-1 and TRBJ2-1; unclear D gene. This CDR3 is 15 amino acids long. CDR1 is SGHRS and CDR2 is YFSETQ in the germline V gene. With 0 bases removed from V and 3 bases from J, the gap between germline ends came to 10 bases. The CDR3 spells CASSLAGVVYNEQFF. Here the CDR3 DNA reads TGCGCCAGCAGCTTGGCTGGGGTGGTCTACAATGAGCAGTTCTTC.

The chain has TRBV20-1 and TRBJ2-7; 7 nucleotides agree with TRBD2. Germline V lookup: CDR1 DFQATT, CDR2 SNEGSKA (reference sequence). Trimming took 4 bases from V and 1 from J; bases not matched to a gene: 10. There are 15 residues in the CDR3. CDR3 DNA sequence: TGCAGTGCTATCCGAGCTAGCGGAGAGTCCTACGAGCAGTACTTC. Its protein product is CSAIRASGESYEQYF.

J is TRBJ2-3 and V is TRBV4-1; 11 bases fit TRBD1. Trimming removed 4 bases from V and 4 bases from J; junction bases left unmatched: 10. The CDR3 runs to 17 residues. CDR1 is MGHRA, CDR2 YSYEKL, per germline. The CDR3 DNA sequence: TGCGCCAGCAGCCGAAGCGGATTGGGACAGGGGGCAGATACGCAGTATTTT. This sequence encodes CASSRSGLGQGADTQYF.

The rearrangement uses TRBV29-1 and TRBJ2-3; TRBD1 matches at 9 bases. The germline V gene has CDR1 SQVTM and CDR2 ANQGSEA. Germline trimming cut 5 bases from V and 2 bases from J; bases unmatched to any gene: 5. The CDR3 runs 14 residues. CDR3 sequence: CSVRDRDSTDTQYF. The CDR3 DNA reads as TGCAGCGTTCGGGACAGGGATTCCACAGATACGCAGTATTTT.